This TCR beta chain stems from a study of cytomegalovirus exposure and HLA in healthy donors. It was with 60 Vbeta and 13 Jbeta primers that the PCR ran. Sequencing used immunoSEQ multiplex PCR; TCRdb keeps in-frame clones, though not all of them. The table lists some 190,000 clones, 80% to 85% of them singletons, with about 1% in the top ten. This clone has only a few counts. The same CDR3 arises from other DNA sequences in this sample as well. When sampled, the donors appeared nominally healthy, though they likely had unrecorded immune exposures. V lost 0 bases to trimming and J lost 4 bases, with 5 bases between them. The CDR3 length is 13 residues. Per germline, CDR1 SGHNT and CDR2 YYREEE (reference sequence).

The sequenced material came from PBMCs. The rearrangement uses TRBV5-4 and TRBJ1-3; D is ambiguous. The source is a woman in her thirties or forties in good health and CMV-seronegative. CDR3 nucleotides: TGTGCCAGCAGCTTGGCCGGGGGAAACACCATATATTTT. Its protein product is CASSLAGGNTIYF.